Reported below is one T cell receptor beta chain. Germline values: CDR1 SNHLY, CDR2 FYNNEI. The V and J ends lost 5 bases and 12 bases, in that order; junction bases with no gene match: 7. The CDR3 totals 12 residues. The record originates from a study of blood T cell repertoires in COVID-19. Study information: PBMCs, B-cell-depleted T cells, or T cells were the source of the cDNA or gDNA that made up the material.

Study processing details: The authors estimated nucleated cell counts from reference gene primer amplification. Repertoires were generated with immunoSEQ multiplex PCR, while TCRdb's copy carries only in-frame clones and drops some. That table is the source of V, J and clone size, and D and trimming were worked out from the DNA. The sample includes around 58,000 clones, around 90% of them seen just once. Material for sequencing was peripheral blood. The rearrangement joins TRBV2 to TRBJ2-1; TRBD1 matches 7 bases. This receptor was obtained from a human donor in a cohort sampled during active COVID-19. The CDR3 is CASSRQGFRQFF. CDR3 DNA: TGTGCCAGCAGTAGACAGGGCTTTAGGCAGTTCTTC.